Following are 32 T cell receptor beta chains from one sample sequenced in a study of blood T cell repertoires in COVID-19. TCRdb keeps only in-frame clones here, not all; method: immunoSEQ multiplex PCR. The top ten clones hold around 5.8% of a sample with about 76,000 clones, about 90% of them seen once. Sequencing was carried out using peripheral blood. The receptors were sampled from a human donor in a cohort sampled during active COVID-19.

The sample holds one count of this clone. The CDR3 protein is CASSQGGGGGTDTQYF. The CDR3 DNA is TGTGCCAGCAGCCAAGGGGGGGGCGGGGGCACAGATACGCAGTATTTT. The chain couples TRBV4-2 to TRBJ2-3; tentative D call: TRBD2 (7 bases). The CDR3 is 16 residues long. The ends were cut back, 1 base at V and 1 base at J, with 12 bases in the middle. Germline assignment: CDR1 LGHNA and CDR2 YNFKEQ.

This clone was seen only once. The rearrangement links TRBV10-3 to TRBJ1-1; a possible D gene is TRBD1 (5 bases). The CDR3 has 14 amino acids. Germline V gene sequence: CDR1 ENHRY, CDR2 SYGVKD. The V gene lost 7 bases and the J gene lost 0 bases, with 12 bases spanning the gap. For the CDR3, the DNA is TGTGCCATCACTCGGGACTTCATGAACACTGAAGCTTTCTTT. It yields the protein CAITRDFMNTEAFF.

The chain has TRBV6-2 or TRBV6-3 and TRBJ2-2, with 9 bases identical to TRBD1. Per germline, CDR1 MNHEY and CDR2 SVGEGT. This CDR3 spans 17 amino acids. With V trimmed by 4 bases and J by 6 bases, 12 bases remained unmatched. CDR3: CASSWGQGIIGSGELFF. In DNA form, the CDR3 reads TGTGCCAGCAGTTGGGGACAGGGAATCATTGGGTCCGGGGAGCTGTTTTTT.

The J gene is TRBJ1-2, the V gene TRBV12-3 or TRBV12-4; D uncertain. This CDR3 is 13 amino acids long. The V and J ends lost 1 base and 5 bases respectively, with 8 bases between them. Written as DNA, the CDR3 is TGTGCCAGCAGTTTAGACCTAGTGTATGGCTACACCTTC. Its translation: CASSLDLVYGYTF.

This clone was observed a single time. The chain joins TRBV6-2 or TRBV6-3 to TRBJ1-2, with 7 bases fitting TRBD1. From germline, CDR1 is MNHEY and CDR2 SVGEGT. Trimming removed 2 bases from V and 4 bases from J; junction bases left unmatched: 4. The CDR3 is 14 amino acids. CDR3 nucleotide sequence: TGTGCCAGCAGTTACGGGACAGCTTTCTATGGCTACACCTTC. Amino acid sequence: CASSYGTAFYGYTF.

The CDR3 coding sequence is TGCGCCAGCAGCTTGGAGGGACTACAAGAGACCCAGTACTTC. This gives the protein CASSLEGLQETQYF. The genes are TRBV5-1 and TRBJ2-5; TRBD2 agrees at 7 bases. J gave up 2 bases and V 0 bases, and 1 base lay outside the gene matches. The CDR3 is 14 residues long. Germline V CDR1 and CDR2: SGHRS, YFSETQ.

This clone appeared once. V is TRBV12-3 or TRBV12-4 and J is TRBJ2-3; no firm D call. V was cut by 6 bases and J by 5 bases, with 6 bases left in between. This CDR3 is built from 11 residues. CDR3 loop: CASRWQDTQYF. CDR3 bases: TGTGCCAGCAGGTGGCAAGATACGCAGTATTTT.

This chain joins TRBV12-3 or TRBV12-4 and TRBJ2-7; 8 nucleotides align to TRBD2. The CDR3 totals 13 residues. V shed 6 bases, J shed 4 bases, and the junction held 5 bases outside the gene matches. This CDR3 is CASRRTSRYEQYF. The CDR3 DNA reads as TGTGCCAGCAGGCGGACTAGCCGATACGAGCAGTACTTC.

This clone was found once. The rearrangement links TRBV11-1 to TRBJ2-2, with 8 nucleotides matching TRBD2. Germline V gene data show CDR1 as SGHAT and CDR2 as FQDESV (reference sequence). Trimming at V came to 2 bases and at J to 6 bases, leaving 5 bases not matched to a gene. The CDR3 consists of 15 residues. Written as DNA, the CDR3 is TGTGCCAGCAGCTTAAACGGGGGGGCCGCCGGGGAGCTGTTTTTT. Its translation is CASSLNGGAAGELFF.

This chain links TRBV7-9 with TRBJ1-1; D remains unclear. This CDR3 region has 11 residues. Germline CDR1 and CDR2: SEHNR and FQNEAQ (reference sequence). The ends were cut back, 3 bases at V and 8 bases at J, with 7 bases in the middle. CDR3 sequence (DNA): TGTGCCAGCAGCTTTCGCGGGGAAGCTTTCTTT. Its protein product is CASSFRGEAFF.

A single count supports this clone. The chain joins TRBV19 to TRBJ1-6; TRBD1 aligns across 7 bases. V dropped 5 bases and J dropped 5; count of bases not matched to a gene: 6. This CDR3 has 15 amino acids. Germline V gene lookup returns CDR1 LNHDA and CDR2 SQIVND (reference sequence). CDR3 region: CASSAGGSDNSPLHF. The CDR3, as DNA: TGTGCCAGTAGTGCAGGGGGTTCGGATAATTCACCCCTCCACTTT.

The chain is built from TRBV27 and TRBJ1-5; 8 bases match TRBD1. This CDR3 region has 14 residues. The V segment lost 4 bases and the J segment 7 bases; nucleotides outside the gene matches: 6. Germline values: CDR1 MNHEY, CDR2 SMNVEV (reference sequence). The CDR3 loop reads CASSWTGSGQPQHF. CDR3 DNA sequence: TGTGCCAGCAGTTGGACAGGGTCCGGGCAGCCCCAGCATTTT.

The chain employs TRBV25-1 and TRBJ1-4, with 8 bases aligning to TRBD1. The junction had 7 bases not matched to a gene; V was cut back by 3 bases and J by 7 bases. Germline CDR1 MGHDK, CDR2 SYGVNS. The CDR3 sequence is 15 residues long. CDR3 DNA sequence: TGTGCCAGCAGTGACCTCAGGGGGCAGGTTGAAAAACTGTTTTTT. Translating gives CASSDLRGQVEKLFF.

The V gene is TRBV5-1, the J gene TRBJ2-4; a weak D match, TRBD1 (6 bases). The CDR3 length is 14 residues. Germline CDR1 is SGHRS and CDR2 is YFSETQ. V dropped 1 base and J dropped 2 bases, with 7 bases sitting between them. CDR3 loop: CASSLTGTKNIQYF. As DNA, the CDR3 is TGCGCCAGCAGCTTGACAGGGACCAAAAACATTCAGTACTTC.

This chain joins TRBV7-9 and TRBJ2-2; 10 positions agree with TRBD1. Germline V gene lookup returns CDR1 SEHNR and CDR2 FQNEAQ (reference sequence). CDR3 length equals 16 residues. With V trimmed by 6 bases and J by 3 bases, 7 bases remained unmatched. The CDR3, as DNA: TGTGCCAGCAGTTACCCGGGACAGGGGTACACCGGGGAGCTGTTTTTT. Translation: CASSYPGQGYTGELFF.

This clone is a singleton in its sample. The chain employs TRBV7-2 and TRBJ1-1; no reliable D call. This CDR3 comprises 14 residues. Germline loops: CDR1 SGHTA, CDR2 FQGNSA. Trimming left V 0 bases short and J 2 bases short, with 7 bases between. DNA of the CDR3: TGTGCCAGCAGCTTAGCCGTTACTAACACTGAAGCTTTCTTT. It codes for CASSLAVTNTEAFF.

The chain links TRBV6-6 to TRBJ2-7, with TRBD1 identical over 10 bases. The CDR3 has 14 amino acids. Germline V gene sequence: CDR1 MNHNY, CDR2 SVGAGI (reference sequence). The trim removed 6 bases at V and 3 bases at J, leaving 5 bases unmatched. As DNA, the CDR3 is TGTGCCAGCAGCCCCTGGACAGGGGGCTACGAGCAGTACTTC. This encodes CASSPWTGGYEQYF.

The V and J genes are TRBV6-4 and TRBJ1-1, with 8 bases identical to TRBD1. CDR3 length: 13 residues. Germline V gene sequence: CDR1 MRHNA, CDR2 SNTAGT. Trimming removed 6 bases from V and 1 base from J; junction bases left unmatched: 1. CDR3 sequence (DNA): TGTGCCAGCAGGGGACAGGAGAACACTGAAGCTTTCTTT. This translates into CASRGQENTEAFF.

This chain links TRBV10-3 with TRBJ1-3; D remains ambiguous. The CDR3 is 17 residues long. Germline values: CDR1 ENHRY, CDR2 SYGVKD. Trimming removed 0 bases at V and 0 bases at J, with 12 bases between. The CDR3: CAISESGGLHSGNTIYF. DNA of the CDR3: TGTGCCATCAGTGAGTCAGGCGGGCTCCACTCTGGAAACACCATATATTTT.

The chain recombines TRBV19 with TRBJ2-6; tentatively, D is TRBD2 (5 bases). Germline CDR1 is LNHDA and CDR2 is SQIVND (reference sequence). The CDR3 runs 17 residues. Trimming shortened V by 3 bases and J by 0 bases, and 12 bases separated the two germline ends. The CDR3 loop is CASSIKGVSSGANVLTF. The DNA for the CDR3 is TGTGCCAGTAGTATTAAGGGAGTGAGCTCTGGGGCCAACGTCCTGACTTTC.

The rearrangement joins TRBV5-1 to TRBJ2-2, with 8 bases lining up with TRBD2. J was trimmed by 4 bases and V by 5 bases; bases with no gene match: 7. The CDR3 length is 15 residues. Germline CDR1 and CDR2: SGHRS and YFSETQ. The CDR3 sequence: CASSERGRVTGELFF. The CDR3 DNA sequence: TGCGCCAGCAGTGAGCGGGGGAGGGTCACCGGGGAGCTGTTTTTT. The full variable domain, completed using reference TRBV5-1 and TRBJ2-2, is KAGVTQTPRYLIKTRGQQVTLSCSPISGHRSVSWYQQTPGQGLQFLFEYFSETQRNKGNFPGRFSGRQFSNSRSEMNVSTLELGDSALYLCASSERGRVTGELFFGEGSRLTVL.

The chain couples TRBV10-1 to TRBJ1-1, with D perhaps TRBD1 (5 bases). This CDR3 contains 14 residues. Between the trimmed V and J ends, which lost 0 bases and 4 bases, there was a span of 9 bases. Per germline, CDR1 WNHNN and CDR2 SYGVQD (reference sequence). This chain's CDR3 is CASSESRVTTEAFF. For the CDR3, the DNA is TGCGCCAGCAGTGAGTCCAGGGTTACCACTGAAGCTTTCTTT.

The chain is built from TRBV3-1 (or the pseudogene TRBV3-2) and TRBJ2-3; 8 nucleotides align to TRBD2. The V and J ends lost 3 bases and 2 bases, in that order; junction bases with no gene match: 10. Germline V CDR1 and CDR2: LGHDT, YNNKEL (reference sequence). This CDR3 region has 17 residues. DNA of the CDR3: TGTGCCAGCAGCCATCCGGGGAGGCGGGGGGACACAGATACGCAGTATTTT. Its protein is CASSHPGRRGDTDTQYF.

The CDR3: CASSYDIGGIEAFF. CDR3 coding DNA: TGTGCCAGCAGTTACGACATTGGGGGGATTGAAGCTTTCTTT. The chain is built from TRBV6-5 and TRBJ1-1; D perhaps matches TRBD1 (5 bases). The length of the CDR3 is 14 residues. Germline CDR1 is MNHEY and CDR2 is SVGAGI. The germline V and J ends were trimmed by 2 bases and 7 bases, with 14 bases remaining between them.

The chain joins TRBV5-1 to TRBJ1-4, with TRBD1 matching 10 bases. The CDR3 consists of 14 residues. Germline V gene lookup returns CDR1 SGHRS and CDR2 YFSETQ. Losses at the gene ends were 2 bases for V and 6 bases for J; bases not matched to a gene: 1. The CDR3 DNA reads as TGCGCCAGCAGCTTCGGGACAGGGGATGAAAAACTGTTTTTT. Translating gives CASSFGTGDEKLFF.

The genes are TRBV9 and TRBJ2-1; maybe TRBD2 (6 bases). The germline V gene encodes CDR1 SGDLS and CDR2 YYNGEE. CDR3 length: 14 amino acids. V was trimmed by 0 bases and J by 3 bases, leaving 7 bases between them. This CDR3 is CASSVVGGYNEQFF. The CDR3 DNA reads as TGTGCCAGCAGCGTAGTCGGGGGCTACAATGAGCAGTTCTTC.

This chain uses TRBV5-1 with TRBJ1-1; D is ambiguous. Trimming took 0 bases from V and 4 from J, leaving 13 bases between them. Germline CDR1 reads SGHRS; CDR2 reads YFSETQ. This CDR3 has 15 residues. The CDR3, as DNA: TGCGCCAGCAGCTTGGTATTCGAGGTGCGCACTGAAGCTTTCTTT. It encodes CASSLVFEVRTEAFF.

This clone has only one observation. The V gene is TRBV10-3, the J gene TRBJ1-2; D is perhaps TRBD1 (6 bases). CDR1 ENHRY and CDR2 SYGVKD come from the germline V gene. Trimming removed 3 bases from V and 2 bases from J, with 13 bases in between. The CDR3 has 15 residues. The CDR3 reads CAISDSTGPNYGYTF. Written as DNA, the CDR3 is TGTGCCATCAGTGATTCGACAGGTCCAAACTATGGCTACACCTTC.

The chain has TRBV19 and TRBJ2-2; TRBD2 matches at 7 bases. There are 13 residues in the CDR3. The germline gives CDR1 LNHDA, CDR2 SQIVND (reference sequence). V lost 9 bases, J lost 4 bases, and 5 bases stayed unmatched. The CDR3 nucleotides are TGTGCCAGCAATTGGGGGGGCACCGGGGAGCTGTTTTTT. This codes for CASNWGGTGELFF.

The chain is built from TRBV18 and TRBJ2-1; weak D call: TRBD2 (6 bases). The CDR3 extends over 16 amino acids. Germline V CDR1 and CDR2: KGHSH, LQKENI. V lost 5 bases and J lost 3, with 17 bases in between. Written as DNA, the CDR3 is TGTGCCAGCTCAACCTCACTAGCACCCCTCTACAATGAGCAGTTCTTC. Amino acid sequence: CASSTSLAPLYNEQFF. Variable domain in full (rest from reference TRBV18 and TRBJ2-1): NAGVMQNPRHLVRRRGQEARLRCSPMKGHSHVYWYRQLPEEGLKFMVYLQKENIIDESGMPKERFSAEFPKEGPSILRIQQVVRGDSAAYFCASSTSLAPLYNEQFFGPGTRLTVL.

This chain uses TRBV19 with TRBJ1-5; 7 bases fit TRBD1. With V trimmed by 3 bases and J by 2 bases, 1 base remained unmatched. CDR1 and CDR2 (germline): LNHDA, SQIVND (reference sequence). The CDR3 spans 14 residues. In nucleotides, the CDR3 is TGTGCCAGTAGTATTACAGGGGGCAATCAGCCCCAGCATTTT. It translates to CASSITGGNQPQHF. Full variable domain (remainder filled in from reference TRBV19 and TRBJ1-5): DGGITQSPKYLFRKEGQNVTLSCEQNLNHDAMYWYRQDPGQGLRLIYYSQIVNDFQKGDIAEGYSVSREKKESFPLTVTSAQKNPTAFYLCASSITGGNQPQHFGDGTRLSIL.

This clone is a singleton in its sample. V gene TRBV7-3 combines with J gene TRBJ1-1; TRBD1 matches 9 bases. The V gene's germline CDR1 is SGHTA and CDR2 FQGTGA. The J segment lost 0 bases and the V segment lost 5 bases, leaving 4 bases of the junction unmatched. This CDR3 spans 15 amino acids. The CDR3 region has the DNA TGTGCCAGCAGCCTAGGACAGGGGTTGAACACTGAAGCTTTCTTT. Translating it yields CASSLGQGLNTEAFF.